This T cell receptor beta chain was retrieved from a study of blood T cell repertoires in COVID-19 (dated by TCRdb to the early 2020s). For context, the study as a whole: Samples from collaborators originated in the United States, Italy and Spain and spanned both the acute and convalescent phases of COVID-19. The material from the prospective study consisted of cDNA or gDNA derived from T cells, B-cell-depleted T cells, or PBMCs. Deeply sampled blood TCRbeta repertoires from subjects exposed to, actively infected with, or recovered from COVID-19 were included in the dataset. The repertoires were released in a freely available public database intended as a resource for research on the immune response to SARS-CoV-2. The samples were drawn from two sources: the first 160 participants of the ongoing ImmuneRACE study, and some 1,300 subjects contributed by 6 global collaborators. Nearly every sample came with metadata listing a de-identified subject ID, COVID-19 status, age in years and sex. Where HLA class I and class II types were available, the types were taken from metadata supplied by the sample provider, not from assay-based typing.

Another Seattle source contributed samples from volunteer blood donors who had recovered from COVID-19. Each collaborating institution followed its own protocols to collect whole blood in K2EDTA tubes. For TCRbeta analysis, collaborators shipped samples in one of three forms: frozen whole blood, isolated PBMCs, or DNA extracted from either of those sample types. The paper's findings and limits, for the study overall: Clinical and demographic metadata were provided uncurated, with the amount varying by source and participant.

Measured from the cysteine to the phenylalanine, the CDR3 is 15 residues long. Just the 45-base CDR3 DNA is kept, in frame starting at base 1. CDR1 and CDR2, looked up from the germline V gene (reference sequence), are SEHNR and FQNEAQ. The junction shows trimming of 2 bases on V and 4 bases on J, plus 11 bases between the germline ends. Concerning this clone itself: There is no known antigen for this receptor. There are no base qualities to consult, and no much larger clone falls within one base.

TCRbeta CDR3 regions were amplified from genomic DNA by means of the immunoSEQ Assay, a bias-controlled multiplex PCR. Turning to the authors' computational methods: Within the assay, amplification of reference gene primers was used to estimate how many nucleated cells each sample contained. To quantify the absolute abundance of each unique TCRbeta CDR3 rearrangement, sequence reads were collapsed and filtered. For each sample, productive Simpson clonality was calculated by taking the square root of Simpson's diversity index across productive rearrangements. TCRdb took over this immuneACCESS table, retaining in-frame rearrangements with V and J assigned. Such tables are incomplete; in checked studies, under half of the missing clones stem from an unresolved V gene, and the remainder is unexplained. For V, J and clone size, that table is used; D and trimming come from the DNA. The sample table contains fewer than 350,000 clones; only one count was recorded for around 88% of them. About 2.2% of the sample is taken by the ten largest.

The sequence came from a woman in her thirties who had recovered from COVID-19. Recombination joined TRBV7-9 with TRBJ1-4; matching of 5 bases hints at TRBD1 as the D gene. The sequenced material came from peripheral blood. The nucleotides read TGTGCCAGCAGCTTAACAACGGACATTAATGAAAAACTGTTTTTT. This yields the protein CASSLTTDINEKLFF.